The 11 T cell receptor beta chains below come from one sample, sequenced in a study of blood T cells in healthy people across ages (dated by TCRdb to between 2015 and 2017). Libraries were constructed by 5' RACE. Sequenced using an Illumina HiSeq 2500. A second about 7 to 12 cycle PCR used a sample-barcoded 5' primer and a J-beta primer mix. Starting from the raw public reads, TCRdb applied fastp trimming at Q25, assembled clones with MiXCR and retained in-frame beta chains. Each CDR3 protein gets just one entry, which takes the most common genes and DNA from the rows behind it. This sample comprises some 900,000 distinct CDR3 sequences, more than 25% of them detected only once. The top ten constitute roughly 17% of the sample. The sample taken for sequencing was blood. These receptors originate from a woman older than 75 in good health.

The sample holds many counts of this clonotype. The chain links TRBV13 to TRBJ2-7, with a weak D call TRBD1 (5 bases). The V end lost 5 bases, the J end lost 4 bases, and 12 bases lay between the germline ends. This CDR3 contains 13 residues. CDR1 is PRHDT, CDR2 FYEKMQ, per germline (reference sequence). Here the CDR3 reads CASSTTDSYEQYF. CDR3 bases: TGTGCCAGCAGCACCACCGACAGTTACGAGCAGTACTTC.

Notes on this clonotype: The junction does not match germline at one end; this may be a read error. V usage is TRBV6-1 and J usage is TRBJ1-1; 9 nucleotides line up with TRBD1. This CDR3 has 14 residues. Germline loops: CDR1 MNHNS, CDR2 SASEGT. The CDR3 loop reads CVSSPGTGRTEAFF. The CDR3 DNA follows: TGTGTCAGCAGTCCAGGGACAGGGAGAACTGAAGCTTTCTTT.

The chain carries TRBV20-1 and TRBJ2-2; D gene unclear. Germline CDR1 and CDR2: DFQATT and SNEGSKA (reference sequence). The CDR3 runs 15 residues. Trimming left V 1 base short and J 0 bases short, with 9 bases between. Here the CDR3 reads CSARVGGANTGELFF. The CDR3 DNA sequence: TGCAGTGCTAGAGTCGGTGGGGCGAACACCGGGGAGCTGTTTTTT.

J is TRBJ2-5 and V is TRBV7-7; a possible D gene is TRBD2 (6 bases). This CDR3 has 16 amino acids. CDR1 is SSHAT, CDR2 FNYEAQ, per germline (reference sequence). Deletions cut 5 bases from V and 5 bases from J, with 21 bases between. The CDR3 DNA is TGTGCCAGCAGCCCCGGGGGACCAAACTCAGCGGAGACCCAGTACTTC. Protein: CASSPGGPNSAETQYF.

A remark on this clonotype: The germline gene is not matched at one end of the junction; a read error may be the cause. V gene TRBV6-2 or TRBV6-3 combines with J gene TRBJ2-7; D is perhaps TRBD1 (5 bases). Germline V gene sequence: CDR1 MNHEY, CDR2 SVGEGT. The CDR3 runs to 15 residues. CDR3 in amino acids: CAGSIRMGLSYEQYF. The DNA of the CDR3 is TGTGCCGGCAGCATACGGATGGGGCTCTCCTACGAGCAGTACTTC.

The rearrangement uses TRBV20-1 and TRBJ2-3, with 7 bases lining up with TRBD2. The V and J ends lost 0 bases and 6 bases, in that order; junction bases with no gene match: 6. The CDR3 sequence is 14 residues long. Germline V gene sequence: CDR1 DFQATT, CDR2 SNEGSKA (reference sequence). The CDR3 sequence is CSARDGKGGDTQYF. In DNA, the CDR3 is TGCAGTGCTAGAGATGGAAAGGGAGGGGATACGCAGTATTTT.

As concerns this clonotype: A single base separates this from a much larger clone, so it may be a read error. The chain uses TRBV27 and TRBJ1-2; D might be TRBD1 (5 bases). CDR1 is MNHEY and CDR2 is SMNVEV in the germline V gene (reference sequence). The CDR3 length is 14 residues. The V end was cut by 5 bases, the J end by 8 bases, with 18 bases between. The CDR3 DNA is TGTGCCAGCAGTCCCCTGGAGAGGGGCGTGGGCTACACCTTC. Its translation: CASSPLERGVGYTF.

The sample holds one count of this clonotype. Sequence at one end of the junction differs from germline and may be a read error. The V call is TRBV25-1, the J call TRBJ2-1, with D unresolved. In germline, CDR1 is MGHDK, CDR2 SYGVNS. This CDR3 comprises 15 residues. The CDR3 protein is CASSEYSGSHNERFF. In DNA form, the CDR3 reads TGTGCCAGCAGTGAATATAGTGGGTCCCACAATGAGCGGTTCTTC.

This clonotype was seen at least ten times. The chain is built from TRBV27 and TRBJ2-4; tentatively, D is TRBD1 or TRBD2 (5 bases each). CDR1 and CDR2 (germline): MNHEY, SMNVEV (reference sequence). The CDR3 has 15 amino acids. V dropped 5 bases and J dropped 0 bases, with 11 bases sitting between them. DNA of the CDR3: TGTGCCAGCAGTAGAGGGGATCTAGCCAAAAACATTCAGTACTTC. Its translation: CASSRGDLAKNIQYF.

Worth noting for this clonotype: Because it lacks the conserved phenylalanine or tryptophan at the end, this CDR3 is likely a read error. The V call is TRBV6-2 or TRBV6-3, the J call TRBJ2-3; TRBD2 matches at 9 bases. From germline, CDR1 is MNHEY and CDR2 SVGEGT. The CDR3 contains 15 residues. V lost 6 bases, J lost 4 bases, and 8 bases stayed unmatched. The CDR3, as DNA: TGTGCCAGCAGGAGTAGCGGGAGTAAGGCAGATACGCAGTATTTG. Residues: CASRSSGSKADTQYL.

This clonotype was seen more than once but under ten times. The chain carries TRBV7-2 and TRBJ1-1; weak D call: TRBD1 (6 bases). Germline CDR1 is SGHTA and CDR2 is FQGNSA. The CDR3 is 15 amino acids. Trimming took 7 bases from V and 0 from J, leaving 15 bases between them. CDR3 DNA: TGTGCCAGCATGGGACGGGGGGCCCTGAACACTGAAGCTTTCTTT. Protein sequence: CASMGRGALNTEAFF.